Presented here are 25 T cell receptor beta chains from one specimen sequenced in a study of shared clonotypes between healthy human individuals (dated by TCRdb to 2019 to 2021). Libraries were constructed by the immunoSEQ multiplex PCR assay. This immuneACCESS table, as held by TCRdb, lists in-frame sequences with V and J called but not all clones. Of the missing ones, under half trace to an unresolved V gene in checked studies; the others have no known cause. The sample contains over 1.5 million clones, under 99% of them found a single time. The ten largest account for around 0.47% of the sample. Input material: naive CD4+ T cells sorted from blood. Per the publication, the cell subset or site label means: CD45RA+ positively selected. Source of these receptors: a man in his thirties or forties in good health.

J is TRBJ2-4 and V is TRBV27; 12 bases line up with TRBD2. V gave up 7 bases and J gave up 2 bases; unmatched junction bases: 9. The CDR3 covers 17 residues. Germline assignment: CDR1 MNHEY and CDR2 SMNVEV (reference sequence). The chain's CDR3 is CASIRGTSGFPKNIQYF. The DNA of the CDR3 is TGTGCCAGCATTAGGGGGACTAGCGGGTTCCCCAAAAACATTCAGTACTTC.

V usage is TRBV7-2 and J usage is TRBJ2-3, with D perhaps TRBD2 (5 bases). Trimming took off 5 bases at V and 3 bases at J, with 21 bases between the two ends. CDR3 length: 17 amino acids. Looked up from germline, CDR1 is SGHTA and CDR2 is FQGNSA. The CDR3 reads CASSRPLRGRKTDTQYF. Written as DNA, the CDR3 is TGTGCCAGCAGCCGCCCTCTACGTGGGAGAAAGACAGATACGCAGTATTTT.

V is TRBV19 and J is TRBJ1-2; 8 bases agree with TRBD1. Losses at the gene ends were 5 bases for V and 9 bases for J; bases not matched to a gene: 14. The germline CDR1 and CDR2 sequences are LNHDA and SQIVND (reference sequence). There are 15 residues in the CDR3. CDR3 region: CASSVAGGVMGSYTF. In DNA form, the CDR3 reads TGTGCCAGTAGTGTGGCAGGGGGCGTTATGGGAAGCTACACCTTC.

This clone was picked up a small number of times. This CDR3 reads CASSRGSPVTNTEAFF. The CDR3 nucleotides are TGTGCCAGCAGCAGAGGCAGCCCGGTGACCAACACTGAAGCTTTCTTT. The chain links TRBV2 to TRBJ1-1; D not certain. CDR1 and CDR2 (germline): SNHLY, FYNNEI. The CDR3 loop spans 16 amino acids. V lost 6 bases, J lost 2 bases, and 19 bases lay in between.

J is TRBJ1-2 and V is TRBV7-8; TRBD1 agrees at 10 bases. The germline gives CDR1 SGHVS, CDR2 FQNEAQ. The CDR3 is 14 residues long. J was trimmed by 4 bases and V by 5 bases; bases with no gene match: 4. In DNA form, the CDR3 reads TGTGCCAGCAGCCTGGGACAGGGGCCCTATGGCTACACCTTC. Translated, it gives CASSLGQGPYGYTF. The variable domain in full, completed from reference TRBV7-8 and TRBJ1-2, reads GAGVSQSPRYKVAKRGQDVALRCDPISGHVSLFWYQQALGQGPEFLTYFQNEAQLDKSGLPSDRFFAERPEGSVSTLKIQRTQQEDSAVYLCASSLGQGPYGYTFGSGTRLTVV.

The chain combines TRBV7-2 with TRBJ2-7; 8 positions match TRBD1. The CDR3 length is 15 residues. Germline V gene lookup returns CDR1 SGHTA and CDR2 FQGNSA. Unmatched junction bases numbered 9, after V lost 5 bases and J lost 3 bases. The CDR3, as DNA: TGTGCCAGCAGCCCCACCGGGACAGGAATCTACGAGCAGTACTTC. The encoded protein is CASSPTGTGIYEQYF.

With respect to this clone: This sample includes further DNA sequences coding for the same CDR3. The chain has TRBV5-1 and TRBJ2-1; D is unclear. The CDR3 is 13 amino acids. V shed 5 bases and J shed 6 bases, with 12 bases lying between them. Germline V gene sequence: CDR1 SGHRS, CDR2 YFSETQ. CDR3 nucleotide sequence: TGCGCCAGCAGTAATCTAAGGGCCAATGAGCAGTTCTTC. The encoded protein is CASSNLRANEQFF. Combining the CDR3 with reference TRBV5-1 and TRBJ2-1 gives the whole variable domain KAGVTQTPRYLIKTRGQQVTLSCSPISGHRSVSWYQQTPGQGLQFLFEYFSETQRNKGNFPGRFSGRQFSNSRSEMNVSTLELGDSALYLCASSNLRANEQFFGPGTRLTVL.

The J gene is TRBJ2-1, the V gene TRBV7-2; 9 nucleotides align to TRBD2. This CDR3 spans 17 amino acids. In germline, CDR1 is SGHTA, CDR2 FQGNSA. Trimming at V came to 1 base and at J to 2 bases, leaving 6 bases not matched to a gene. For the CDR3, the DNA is TGTGCCAGCAGCTTAGGGACTAGCGTCCGCCCCTACAATGAGCAGTTCTTC. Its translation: CASSLGTSVRPYNEQFF.

Written as DNA, the CDR3 is TGTGCCAGCAGTCACAGGGATGGCTACACCTTC. Translation: CASSHRDGYTF. The chain couples TRBV6-1 to TRBJ1-2, with a tentative D call TRBD1 (6 bases). The CDR3 contains 11 residues. CDR1 and CDR2 (germline): MNHNS, SASEGT. V lost 5 bases and J 6 bases, leaving 7 bases between the germline ends.

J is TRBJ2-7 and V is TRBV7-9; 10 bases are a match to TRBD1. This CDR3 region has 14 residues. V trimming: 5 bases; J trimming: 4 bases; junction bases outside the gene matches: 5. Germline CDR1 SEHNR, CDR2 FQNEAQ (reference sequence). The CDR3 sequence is CASSPGTGEYEQYF. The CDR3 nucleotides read TGTGCCAGCAGCCCGGGGACAGGGGAGTACGAGCAGTACTTC.

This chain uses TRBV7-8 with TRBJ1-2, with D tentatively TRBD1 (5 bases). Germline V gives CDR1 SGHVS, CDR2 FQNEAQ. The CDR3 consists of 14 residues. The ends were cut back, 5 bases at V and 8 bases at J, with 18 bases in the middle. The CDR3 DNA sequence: TGTGCCAGCAGCCCTGCGGGCGGGGACCAAGGCTACACCTTC. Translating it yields CASSPAGGDQGYTF.

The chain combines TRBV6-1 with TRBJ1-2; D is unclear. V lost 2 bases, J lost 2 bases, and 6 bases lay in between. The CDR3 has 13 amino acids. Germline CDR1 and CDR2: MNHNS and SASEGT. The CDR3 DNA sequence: TGTGCCAGCAGTGAATTTCGGAACTATGGCTACACCTTC. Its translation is CASSEFRNYGYTF.

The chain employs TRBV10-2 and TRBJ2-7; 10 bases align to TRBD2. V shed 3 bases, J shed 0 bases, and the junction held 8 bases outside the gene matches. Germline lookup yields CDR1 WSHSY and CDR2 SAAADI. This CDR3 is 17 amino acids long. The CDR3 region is CASSDLPSGGSSYEQYF. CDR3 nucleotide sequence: TGCGCCAGCAGTGACCTTCCTAGCGGGGGTAGCTCCTACGAGCAGTACTTC.

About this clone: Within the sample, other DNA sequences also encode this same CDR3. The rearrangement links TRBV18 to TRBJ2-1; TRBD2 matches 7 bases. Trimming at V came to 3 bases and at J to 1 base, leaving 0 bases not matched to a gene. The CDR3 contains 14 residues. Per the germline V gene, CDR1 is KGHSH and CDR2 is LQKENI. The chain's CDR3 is CASSPGGSYNEQFF. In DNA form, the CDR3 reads TGTGCCAGCTCACCGGGGGGGTCCTACAATGAGCAGTTCTTC.

CDR3 sequence (DNA): TGTGCCAGCAGCTTAGCGGATGAGCAGTTCTTC. Its translation: CASSLADEQFF. The chain couples TRBV11-3 to TRBJ2-1, with no clear D. Germline-derived CDR1 and CDR2 are SGHNT and YENEEA. CDR3 length: 11 amino acids. V was shortened by 1 base and J by 8 bases, with 3 bases between the two germline ends.

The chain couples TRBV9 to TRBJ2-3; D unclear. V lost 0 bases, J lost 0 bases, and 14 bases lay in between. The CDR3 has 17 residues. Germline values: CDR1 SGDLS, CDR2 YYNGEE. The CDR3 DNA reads TGTGCCAGCAGCGTAGAGAGCATCGCTTCTAGCACAGATACGCAGTATTTT. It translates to CASSVESIASSTDTQYF.

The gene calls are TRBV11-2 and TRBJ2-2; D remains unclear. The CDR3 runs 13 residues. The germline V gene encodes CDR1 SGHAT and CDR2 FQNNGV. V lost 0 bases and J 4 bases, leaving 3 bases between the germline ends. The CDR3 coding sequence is TGTGCCAGCAGCTTAGATATCACCGGGGAGCTGTTTTTT. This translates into CASSLDITGELFF.

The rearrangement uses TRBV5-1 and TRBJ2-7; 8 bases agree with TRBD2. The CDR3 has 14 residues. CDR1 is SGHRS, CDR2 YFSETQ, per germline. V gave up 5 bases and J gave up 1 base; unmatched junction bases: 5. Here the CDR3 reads CASSKLAESYEQYF. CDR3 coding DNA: TGCGCCAGCAGTAAACTAGCGGAGTCCTACGAGCAGTACTTC.

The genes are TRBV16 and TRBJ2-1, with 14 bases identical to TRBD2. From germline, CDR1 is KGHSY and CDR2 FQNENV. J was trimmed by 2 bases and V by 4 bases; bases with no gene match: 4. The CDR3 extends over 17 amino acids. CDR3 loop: CASSPRLAGGPYNEQFF. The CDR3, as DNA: TGTGCCAGCAGCCCTCGACTAGCGGGAGGGCCCTACAATGAGCAGTTCTTC. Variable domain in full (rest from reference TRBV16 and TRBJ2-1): GEEVAQTPKHLVRGEGQKAKLYCAPIKGHSYVFWYQQVLKNEFKFLISFQNENVFDETGMPKERFSAKCLPNSPCSLEIQATKLEDSAVYFCASSPRLAGGPYNEQFFGPGTRLTVL.

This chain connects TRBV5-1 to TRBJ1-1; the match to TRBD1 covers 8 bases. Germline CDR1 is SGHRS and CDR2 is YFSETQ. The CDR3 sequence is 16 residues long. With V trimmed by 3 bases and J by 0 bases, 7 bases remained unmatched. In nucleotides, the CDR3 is TGCGCCAGCAGCTCGGGGACAGGTAGTATGAACACTGAAGCTTTCTTT. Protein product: CASSSGTGSMNTEAFF. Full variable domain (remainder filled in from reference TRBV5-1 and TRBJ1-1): KAGVTQTPRYLIKTRGQQVTLSCSPISGHRSVSWYQQTPGQGLQFLFEYFSETQRNKGNFPGRFSGRQFSNSRSEMNVSTLELGDSALYLCASSSGTGSMNTEAFFGQGTRLTVV.

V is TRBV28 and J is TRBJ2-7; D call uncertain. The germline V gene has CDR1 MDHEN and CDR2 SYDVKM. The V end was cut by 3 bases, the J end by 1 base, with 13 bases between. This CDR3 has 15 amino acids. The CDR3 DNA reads TGTGCCAGCAGTTTGACCCCCGGCAGTTCCTACGAGCAGTACTTC. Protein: CASSLTPGSSYEQYF.

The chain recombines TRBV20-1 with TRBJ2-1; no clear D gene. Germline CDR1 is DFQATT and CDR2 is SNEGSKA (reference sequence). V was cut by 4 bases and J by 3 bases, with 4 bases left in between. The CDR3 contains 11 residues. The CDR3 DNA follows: TGCAGTGCTAACAGCTACAATGAGCAGTTCTTC. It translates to CSANSYNEQFF.

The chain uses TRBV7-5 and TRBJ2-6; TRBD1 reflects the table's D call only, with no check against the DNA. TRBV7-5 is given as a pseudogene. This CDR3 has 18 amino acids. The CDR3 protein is CVRSRPATGVSGANVLTF. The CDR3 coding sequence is TGTGTCAGAAGCCGCCCGGCGACAGGGGTTTCTGGGGCCAACGTCCTGACTTTC.

CDR3 loop: CASSPLAGVNTGELFF. The CDR3 DNA follows: TGTGCCAGCAGCCCCTTAGCGGGAGTCAACACCGGGGAGCTGTTTTTT. The V gene is TRBV11-2, the J gene TRBJ2-2; 9 bases map to TRBD2. From germline, CDR1 is SGHAT and CDR2 FQNNGV. V lost 5 bases to trimming and J lost 2 bases; unmatched junction nucleotides: 6. The CDR3 is 16 amino acids.

DNA of the CDR3: TGCGCCAGCAGCCAGTTTCCGGGACTTTACAATGAGCAGTTCTTC. Protein product: CASSQFPGLYNEQFF. The chain recombines TRBV4-3 with TRBJ2-1, with TRBD2 as a possible D gene (6 bases). Germline V gene sequence: CDR1 LGHNA, CDR2 YSLEER. This CDR3 contains 15 residues. Trimming cost V 3 bases and J 4 bases, with 13 bases left between them.